The rows below give T cell receptor beta chains drawn from one sample of a study of T cells in Graves' hyperthyroidism and ophthalmopathy. One entry per CDR3 protein results from TCRdb running MiXCR on the multiplex PCR reads. The sample lists roughly 510,000 distinct CDR3 sequences; less than 25% were seen once. The sample comprised blood. These receptors all come from a man aged 18 to 30 with Graves' hyperthyroidism. CDR3s include the opening cysteine and the closing phenylalanine or tryptophan. The D gene is left open where the match is weak. Clone size appears in some rows only: once, few, many, or a class for an expanded clone.

CDR3	DNA	D	size	J	V
CAISGGGLNTEAFF	TGTGCCATCAGTGGGGGGGGACTGAACACTGAAGCTTTCTTT	.	once	TRBJ1-1	TRBV6-2/TRBV6-3
CASSRGFQETQYF	TGTGCCAGCAGTAGGGGGTTCCAAGAGACCCAGTACTTC	.	many	TRBJ2-5	TRBV27
CASSYVLRGQDEQYF	TGTGCCAGCAGTTACGTTCTTAGGGGTCAGGACGAGCAGTACTTC	.	.	TRBJ2-7	TRBV6-2/TRBV6-3
CASSLKRRTEAFF	TGTGCCAGCAGCTTGAAGAGAAGGACTGAAGCTTTCTTT	.	many	TRBJ1-1	TRBV11-1
CASSTIQGGPDQPQHF	TGTGCCAGTAGTACCATACAGGGGGGACCTGATCAGCCCCAGCATTTT	TRBD1	many	TRBJ1-5	TRBV19
CASSLVGDRLGTEAFF	TGCGCCAGCAGCTTGGTGGGGGACAGGCTTGGCACTGAAGCTTTCTTT	TRBD1	few	TRBJ1-1	TRBV5-1
CASNSGTGYTF	TGTGCCAGCAACTCGGGCACTGGCTACACCTTC	.	.	TRBJ1-2	TRBV12-3/TRBV12-4
CTSSLSGAGSTEAFF	TGTACCAGCAGCTTATCTGGGGCCGGGAGCACTGAAGCTTTCTTT	.	many	TRBJ1-1	TRBV7-8
CASSILRAMNTEAFF	TGTGCCAGCAGCATTCTCAGGGCGATGAACACTGAAGCTTTCTTT	.	.	TRBJ1-1	TRBV7-9
CASSLGPGGGVRQPQHF	TGTGCCAGCAGTTTGGGTCCGGGGGGTGGGGTCCGTCAGCCCCAGCATTTT	.	.	TRBJ1-5	TRBV12-3/TRBV12-4
CASSLDGYSGNTIYF	TGTGCCAGCAGTCTCGACGGTTACTCTGGAAACACCATATATTTT	.	many	TRBJ1-3	TRBV12-3/TRBV12-4